Listed below are T cell receptor beta chains from one sample, sequenced in a study of radiotherapy plus CTLA-4 blockade in lung cancer. The repertoire was sequenced with immunoSEQ multiplex PCR; TCRdb's copy has only in-frame clones and lacks some. The data hold about 45,000 clones, with around 70% observed a single time. Sequencing used peripheral blood, obtained from a patient treated with radiotherapy plus ipilimumab. The receptor source for this set is a human donor with non-small cell lung cancer who had a partial response to radiotherapy plus ipilimumab. Each CDR3 is given with its conserved first and last residue. A D gene is named only where the DNA matches it firmly. Clone size is stated in some rows and not others, as once, few, many or a class when expanded.

size	V	D	J	CDR3	DNA
NA	TRBV5-1	TRBD2	TRBJ2-6	CASTRTSGIGANVLTF	TGCGCCAGCACCAGGACTAGCGGGATTGGGGCCAACGTCCTGACTTTC
NA	TRBV7-2	NA	TRBJ1-2	CASSLWAANYGYTF	TGTGCCAGCAGCTTATGGGCCGCTAACTATGGCTACACCTTC
NA	TRBV6-6	TRBD2	TRBJ2-3	CASSYRNSGGTDTQYF	TGTGCCAGCAGTTACAGGAATAGCGGGGGGACAGATACGCAGTATTTT
NA	TRBV6-4	TRBD1	TRBJ2-1	CASSEQGGNEQFF	TGTGCCAGCAGCGAACAGGGGGGCAATGAGCAGTTCTTC
NA	TRBV28	TRBD2	TRBJ2-7	CASRPLAGGFYEQYF	TGTGCCAGCAGACCCTTAGCGGGGGGATTCTACGAGCAGTACTTC
once	TRBV5-1	NA	TRBJ2-2	CASSPGSANTGELFF	TGCGCCAGTTCGCCGGGGAGCGCGAACACCGGGGAGCTGTTTTTT
NA	TRBV6-6	TRBD2	TRBJ2-1	CASCRLAGDFHNEQFF	TGTGCCAGCTGCCGACTAGCGGGGGATTTTCACAATGAGCAGTTCTTC
NA	TRBV7-9	NA	TRBJ2-3	CASSLAGGNTQYF	TGTGCCAGCAGCTTAGCGGGGGGAAATACGCAGTATTTT
few	TRBV7-9	TRBD1	TRBJ2-1	CASSVDRANEQFF	TGTGCCAGCAGCGTTGACAGGGCCAATGAGCAGTTCTTC
NA	TRBV2	NA	TRBJ1-5	CASWAGSGSQPQHF	TGTGCCAGCTGGGCTGGCTCCGGGAGCCAGCCCCAGCATTTT
many	TRBV7-9	TRBD1	TRBJ1-1	CASSPGQGSTDRAFF	TGTGCCAGCAGCCCAGGACAGGGATCGACGGATAGAGCTTTCTTT
NA	TRBV6-1	NA	TRBJ2-7	CASSEGSGLYEQYF	TGTGCCAGCAGTGAAGGGTCAGGGTTGTACGAGCAGTACTTC
NA	TRBV6-1	NA	TRBJ1-3	CASKDGGAGNTIYF	TGTGCCAGCAAGGACGGAGGGGCTGGAAACACCATATATTTT
many	TRBV7-9	TRBD1	TRBJ2-3	CASSPRGPDTQYF	TGTGCCAGCAGCCCCAGGGGGCCAGATACGCAGTATTTT
NA	TRBV2	TRBD2	TRBJ2-3	CASSDPRNLAGVSDTQYF	TGTGCCAGCAGTGATCCCAGAAACCTAGCGGGGGTCTCAGATACGCAGTATTTT
few	TRBV29-1	NA	TRBJ2-1	CSVERQGDIRNEQFF	TGCAGCGTTGAAAGGCAGGGCGATATAAGGAATGAGCAGTTCTTC
NA	TRBV29-1	TRBD1	TRBJ2-7	CSVVRDRDEQYF	TGCAGCGTGGTCCGGGACAGGGACGAGCAGTACTTC
NA	TRBV29-1	NA	TRBJ1-2	CSVDNDEGDYGYTF	TGCAGCGTAGACAATGACGAGGGGGACTATGGCTACACCTTC
NA	TRBV5-6	TRBD1	TRBJ2-1	CASSALRDSLNEQFF	TGTGCCAGCAGCGCCCTCCGGGACAGCCTCAATGAGCAGTTCTTC
NA	TRBV5-5	TRBD1	TRBJ1-5	CASSADRGVLSNQPQHF	TGTGCCAGCAGCGCGGACAGGGGAGTCCTTAGCAATCAGCCCCAGCATTTT
few	TRBV4-3	NA	TRBJ2-7	CASSQGVNDEQYF	TGCGCCAGCAGCCAGGGCGTAAACGACGAGCAGTACTTC
few	TRBV25-1	NA	TRBJ1-6	CASSPATGLNSPLHF	TGTGCCAGCAGTCCCGCGACAGGACTCAATTCACCCCTCCACTTT
NA	TRBV6-6	TRBD2	TRBJ2-7	CASSRGLAYEQYF	TGTGCCAGCAGTCGAGGACTAGCTTACGAGCAGTACTTC
NA	TRBV6-5	NA	TRBJ1-5	CASSRGHNQPQHF	TGTGCCAGCAGTCGGGGACACAATCAGCCCCAGCATTTT
NA	TRBV19	TRBD1	TRBJ1-5	CASSIGWAGGIQPQHF	TGTGCCAGTAGTATAGGGTGGGCAGGGGGCATACAGCCCCAGCATTTT
few	TRBV2	NA	TRBJ1-4	CASTSGDKLFF	TGTGCCAGCACCTCCGGGGACAAGCTGTTTTTT
NA	TRBV9	NA	TRBJ2-3	CASSVGGTPTGTQYF	TGTGCCAGCAGCGTAGGCGGGACCCCGACCGGTACGCAGTATTTT
NA	TRBV4-3	TRBD1	TRBJ1-2	CASSQVGDRGALGKGYTF	TGCGCCAGCAGCCAAGTGGGGGACAGGGGAGCGCTCGGAAAGGGCTACACCTTC
NA	TRBV5-6	NA	TRBJ1-2	CASSLGRNYGYTF	TGTGCCAGCAGCTTGGGGCGGAACTATGGCTACACCTTC
NA	TRBV11-3	NA	TRBJ2-1	CASSSPGVGYNEQFF	TGTGCCAGCAGCTCCCCCGGGGTGGGCTACAATGAGCAGTTCTTC
NA	TRBV2	TRBD1	TRBJ1-1	CASSERQGSYTEAFF	TGTGCCAGCAGTGAAAGACAGGGTTCGTACACTGAAGCTTTCTTT
NA	TRBV15	NA	TRBJ2-5	CATSGPSGETQYF	TGTGCCACCAGCGGGCCCTCAGGGGAGACCCAGTACTTC
NA	TRBV2	TRBD1	TRBJ2-1	CASSDKGTGGLQDHEQFF	TGTGCCAGCAGTGATAAGGGGACAGGGGGGTTACAGGATCATGAGCAGTTCTTC
NA	TRBV18	NA	TRBJ2-7	CASSPLRQSTSYEQYF	TGTGCCAGCTCACCACTTCGACAGTCGACCTCCTACGAGCAGTACTTC
few	TRBV6-5	TRBD1	TRBJ1-1	CASRDRAFTEAFF	TGTGCCAGCAGGGACAGGGCATTCACTGAAGCTTTCTTT
few	TRBV19	NA	TRBJ1-2	CASRGSYGYTF	TGTGCCAGTAGGGGCAGCTATGGCTACACCTTC
NA	TRBV5-5	NA	TRBJ1-2	CASSLGVEGYTF	TGTGCCAGCAGCCTAGGCGTTGAAGGCTACACCTTC
NA	TRBV6-5	NA	TRBJ2-7	CASSYSRQTLSYEQYF	TGTGCCAGCAGTTACTCGAGGCAGACTCTTTCCTACGAGCAGTACTTC
NA	TRBV4-1	TRBD1	TRBJ2-7	CASSQDVGTGSHEQYF	TGCGCCAGCAGCCAAGATGTGGGGACAGGGTCCCACGAGCAGTACTTC
NA	TRBV4-2	NA	TRBJ2-1	CASSPRTGVVVEQFF	TGTGCCAGCAGCCCCCGGACTGGGGTGGTCGTTGAGCAGTTCTTC
NA	TRBV27	NA	TRBJ1-4	CASRGQFGKLFF	TGTGCCAGCAGGGGGCAGTTTGGAAAACTGTTTTTT
many	TRBV4-1	TRBD1	TRBJ1-4	CASSQEGGRVELFF	TGCGCCAGCAGCCAAGAAGGGGGCAGGGTCGAACTGTTTTTT
few	TRBV6-1	NA	TRBJ1-2	CASSAQGGDGYTF	TGTGCCAGCAGTGCCCAAGGAGGGGATGGCTACACCTTC
NA	TRBV10-3	NA	TRBJ2-5	CAISDGAQGRETQYF	TGTGCCATCAGTGATGGAGCCCAGGGCCGAGAGACCCAGTACTTC
NA	TRBV19	TRBD1	TRBJ1-1	CASSITGVNTEAFF	TGTGCCAGTAGTATCACAGGGGTGAACACTGAAGCTTTCTTT